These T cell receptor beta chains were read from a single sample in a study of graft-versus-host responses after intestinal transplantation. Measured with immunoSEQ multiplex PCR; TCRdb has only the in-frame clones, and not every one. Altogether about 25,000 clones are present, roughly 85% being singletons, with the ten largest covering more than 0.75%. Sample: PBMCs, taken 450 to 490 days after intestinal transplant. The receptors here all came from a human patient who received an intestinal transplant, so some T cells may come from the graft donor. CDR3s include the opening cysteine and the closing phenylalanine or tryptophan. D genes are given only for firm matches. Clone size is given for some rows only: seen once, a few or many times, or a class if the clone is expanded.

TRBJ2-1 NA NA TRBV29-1 TGCAGCGTGCGAGGACAGTTTAACAATGAGCAGTTCTTC CSVRGQFNNEQFF
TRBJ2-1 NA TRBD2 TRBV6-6 TGTGCCAGCACCGTAGCGGGAGGCACTGAGCAGTTCTTC CASTVAGGTEQFF
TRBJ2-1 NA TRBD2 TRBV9 TGTGCCAGCAGCGGCACTAGCGACCATGAGCAGTTCTTC CASSGTSDHEQFF
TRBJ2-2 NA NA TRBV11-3 TGTGCCAGCAGCTTGTTTACGAACACCGGGGAGCTGTTTTTT CASSLFTNTGELFF
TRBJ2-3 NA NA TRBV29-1 TGCAGCGTCGTATCAACGGGAGTTACGCAGTATTTT CSVVSTGVTQYF
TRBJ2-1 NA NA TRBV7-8 TGTGCCAGCAGCTTAGGCTTAGGGGCTGGGGACAATGAGCAGTTCTTC CASSLGLGAGDNEQFF
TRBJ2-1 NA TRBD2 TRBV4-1 TGCGCCAGCAGCCAAGTTCTGGGGCTAGCGGGAGTCAATGAGCAGTTCTTC CASSQVLGLAGVNEQFF
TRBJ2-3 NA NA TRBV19 TGTGCCCCAAACCTCCCCCGACATTGCACAGATACGCAGTATTTT CAPNLPRHCTDTQYF
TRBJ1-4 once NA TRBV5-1 TGCGCCAGCAGGGGCGGGTATAGCGAAAAACTGTTTTTT CASRGGYSEKLFF
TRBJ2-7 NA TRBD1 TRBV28 TGTGCCAGCCGGGACAGGGGGCCCGAGCAGTACTTC CASRDRGPEQYF
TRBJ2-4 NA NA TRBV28 TGTGCCAGCAGTTTACCCCCTACCCCAGTTAGAAGGCAGGGGCAAAGGGACATTCAGTACTTC CASSLPPTPVRRQGQRDIQYF
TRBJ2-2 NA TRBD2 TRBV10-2 TGCGCCAGCGGGACTAGCCAAAACACCGGGGAGCTGTTTTTT CASGTSQNTGELFF
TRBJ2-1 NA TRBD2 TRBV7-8 TGTGCCAGCAGCTTGATTCGACTAGCGGCCTACAATGAGCAGTTCTTC CASSLIRLAAYNEQFF
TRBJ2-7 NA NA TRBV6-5 TGTGCCAGCAGTTACTCTAGAGGAGGCTCCTACGAGCAGTACTTC CASSYSRGGSYEQYF
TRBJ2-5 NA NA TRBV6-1 TGTGCCAGCAGTGAAGTGCTGGGGCAGACCCAGTACTTC CASSEVLGQTQYF
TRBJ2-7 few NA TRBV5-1 TGCGCCAGCAGCTTCCAACAGGGTTCTGGCGAGCAGTACTTC CASSFQQGSGEQYF
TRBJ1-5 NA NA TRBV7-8 TGTGCCAGCAGCCCCGACCAGGGGCGCAATCAGCCCCAGCATTTT CASSPDQGRNQPQHF
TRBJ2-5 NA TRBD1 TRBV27 TGTGCCAGCAGTCCGGGACAGGGAAGATCGGAGACCCAGTACTTC CASSPGQGRSETQYF
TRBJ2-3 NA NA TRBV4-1 TGCGCCAGCAGCCCCTCAGCCACAGATACGCAGTATTTT CASSPSATDTQYF
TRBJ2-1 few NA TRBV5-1 TGCGCCAGCAGCCGTCACAGCGAAAGCTCCTACAATGAGCAGTTCTTC CASSRHSESSYNEQFF
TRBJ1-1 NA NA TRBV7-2 TGTGCCAGCAGCTTAGCGGTGGTTTCGAACACTGAAGCTTTCTTT CASSLAVVSNTEAFF
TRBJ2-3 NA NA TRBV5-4 TGTGCCAGCAGCTTGGCCGGTACACTGGGTGATACGCAGTATTTT CASSLAGTLGDTQYF
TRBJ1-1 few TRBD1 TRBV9 TGTGCCAGCAGCGTAGGGGCCAGGGGGCCTGAAGCTTTCTTT CASSVGARGPEAFF
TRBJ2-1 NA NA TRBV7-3 TGTGCCAGCAGCTTAGGGGGAACGACCTACAATGAGCAGTTCTTC CASSLGGTTYNEQFF
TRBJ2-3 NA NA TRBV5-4 TGTGCCAGCACTCCTGGGAGTGCTAGCACAGATACGCAGTATTTT CASTPGSASTDTQYF